This T cell receptor beta chain was sequenced during a study of T cell repertoires in cytomegalovirus infection. On the study more broadly: Well-studied HLA-B-restricted CMV epitopes were used in the study alongside recently identified HLA-C-restricted ones. Shared public TCR beta signatures pointed to both CMV infection and a matching HLA type. Findings of the study overall: HLA-C-restricted, CMV-specific TCR beta clonotypes were dominant ex vivo. Cumulative frequency (of public TCR beta family members) identified carriers of CMV plus the relevant HLA.

CDR1 SGHVS and CDR2 FQNEAQ come from the germline V gene. This CDR3 has 18 amino acids. With 1 base clipped from V and 6 bases from J, the junction kept 15 bases outside the gene matches. A remark on this clonotype: Its antigen is undetermined.

TCRdb re-analysed the reads in MiXCR, keeping a single row per CDR3 protein. This table has 51,000 or so distinct CDR3 sequences, 15% to 20% appearing once. The chain employs TRBV7-8 and TRBJ2-1; 7 bases fit TRBD1. The TCR comes from a human donor in good health (CMV status not recorded). Some clones in this sample may be carry-over from other donors' samples. This specimen consisted of CD8+ T cells from cultured PBMCs, obtained from culture after CMV antigen stimulation. The CDR3 DNA reads as TGTGCCAGCAGCTTAGGGGCCTTGGACAGGATGAATCGCAATGAGCAGTTCTTC. Amino acids: CASSLGALDRMNRNEQFF.